Listed below are T cell receptor beta chains from one sample, sequenced in a study of T cell changes during pregnancy in multiple sclerosis. Libraries were prepared by immunoSEQ multiplex PCR; TCRdb keeps only in-frame clonotypes and omits some of them. The sample lists about 36,000 clones; around 92% were seen once. Material for sequencing was PBMCs (not recorded whether the cells were cultured). These receptors originate from a female donor with multiple sclerosis, enrolled in a pregnancy study. Each CDR3 is given with its conserved first and last residue.

cdr3_aa v_call
CASSLGAGKNTGELFF TRBV5-1
CASSIRTVRGEKLFF TRBV19
CSVPGTGKGYEQYF TRBV29-1
CATSETGSSTEAFF TRBV5-1
CASSQEGTSGPYNEQFF TRBV4-1
CASSFRLAGNNEQFF TRBV11-2
CASSDFSGSTYEQYF TRBV6-1
CATRDRNVLTF TRBV6-5
CASRGTEDTEAFF TRBV19
CASSYQGLNYEQYF TRBV6-5
CASSEGPGYGYTF TRBV6-1
CASSLGTGGIQPQHF TRBV5-5
CASSPPGGTETQYF TRBV18
CSVESGRVAFF TRBV29-1
CASSRGERSNQPQHF TRBV19
CASSEGARRQYF TRBV2
CASSLDGTGSDTQYF TRBV11-2
CASSVQGVEEKLFF TRBV7-8
CASIRQGGEQFF TRBV7-9
CASSFAHSNQPQHF TRBV27
CASNREGCTDTQYF TRBV6-5
CASSQDLIGGGGYTF TRBV4-1
CASRTGGGYEQYF TRBV28
CASSLTGGDLYEQYF TRBV11-2
CASSLEGQFAEAFF TRBV5-4
CASSTRDRDQPQHF TRBV19
CASSLGTTRRNTEAFF TRBV28
CASSSFTGELFF TRBV5-4
CAWRSISGANVLTF TRBV30
CASSLLQGTGELFF TRBV4-1
CASSLKVAAPSSYEQYF TRBV7-9
CASSQLPLGTSGRASNTGELFF TRBV4-1
CASSIGKGTKETQYF TRBV19
CASSQDFGDSDIQYF TRBV4-3
CASSIRGRETQYF TRBV19
CASSFSQGGGNTIYF TRBV28
CASSYGQGLTGAFF TRBV5-1
CASREGASGYQETQYF TRBV6-1
CASSSGLAGGRSSYNEQFF TRBV7-2
CASSSLSGKSSGEQFF TRBV6-5
CASSETRGSYNEQFF TRBV2
CASSEYGPEQYF TRBV25-1
CASSTGTSGSEALETQYF TRBV5-5
CASSQLLAGGTDTQYF TRBV4-1
CASRWSLAQETQYF TRBV19
CASSLAPSFEAFF TRBV11-1
CASSPAGAGRNYGYTF TRBV28
CASSFNPNTGELFF TRBV11-2
CASSVASGLGVYEQYF TRBV9